This T cell receptor (beta chain) was observed in a study of blood T cell repertoires in COVID-19. The wider study: Some COVID-19 samples were acute and others convalescent; all came from the United States, Italy and Spain. Sources were T cells, B-cell-depleted T cells, or PBMCs; the material itself was cDNA or gDNA.

Seattle-derived patients entered the study during active infection and were followed longitudinally. Original analysis: By means of reference gene primer amplification, nucleated cell counts were estimated. TCRdb's table, derived via immunoSEQ multiplex PCR, lists solely in-frame clones and lacks some. V, J and clone size were drawn from that table, and D and trimming were deduced from the DNA. The data hold some 140,000 clones, with approximately 85% observed a single time. The V gene lost 4 bases and the J gene lost 5 bases, with 14 bases spanning the gap. There are 14 residues in the CDR3. Germline-derived CDR1 and CDR2 are LGHDT and YNNKEL (reference sequence).

The sequence came from a man aged 55 to 70 with COVID-19, enrolled during active disease. The sequenced sample consisted of peripheral blood. The rearrangement joins TRBV3-1 (or the pseudogene TRBV3-2) to TRBJ2-5; TRBD1 is a possible D gene (7 bases). DNA for the CDR3: TGTGCCAGCAGCCCGCAGGGGGGTTCGGAGACCCAGTACTTC. Its translation is CASSPQGGSETQYF.